One sample yielded the 32 T cell receptor beta chains listed below, sequenced in a study of T-cell reconstitution after alpha-beta-depleted transplantation in children. TCRbeta library preparation incorporated unique molecular identifiers. TCRdb re-called the PCR reads with MiXCR, one entry per CDR3 protein. The table has 300,000 or so distinct CDR3 sequences, around 25% seen once. Source: PBMCs, mostly from graft donor cells, taken 180 days after TCRalphabeta/CD19-depleted stem cell transplant. These receptors were taken from a male patient aged 10 to 17 who had a stem cell transplant for acute lymphoblastic leukemia, so the T cells may come from the graft donor.

CDR3 DNA sequence: TGCAGCGTACGAAATCAGGGGGCCTCTGGAAACACCATATATTTT. Its translation: CSVRNQGASGNTIYF. The chain joins TRBV29-1 to TRBJ1-3; 8 nucleotides align to TRBD1. CDR3 length equals 15 residues. Unmatched junction bases numbered 7, after V lost 6 bases and J lost 0 bases. Per the germline V gene, CDR1 is SQVTM and CDR2 is ANQGSEA.

This clonotype was counted between two and nine times. This chain connects TRBV9 to TRBJ2-1, with D possibly matching TRBD2 (6 bases). With 2 bases removed from V and 0 bases from J, the gap between germline ends came to 15 bases. Germline CDR1 and CDR2: SGDLS and YYNGEE. The CDR3 extends over 17 amino acids. The CDR3 coding sequence is TGTGCCAGCAGCGTGAGATCCCGGGACTCCTCCTACAATGAGCAGTTCTTC. Translation: CASSVRSRDSSYNEQFF.

V and J are TRBV20-1 and TRBJ1-3; 9 bases match TRBD1. This CDR3 has 15 residues. Germline V gene sequence: CDR1 DFQATT, CDR2 SNEGSKA (reference sequence). The V gene end was trimmed by 1 base and the J gene end by 4 bases; junction bases not matched to a gene: 5. This CDR3 is CSARGDRVEGNTIYF. The CDR3 DNA is TGCAGTGCTAGAGGGGACAGGGTAGAAGGAAACACCATATATTTT.

This clonotype was seen a handful of times. The gene calls are TRBV11-2 and TRBJ2-5, with D unresolved. Germline values: CDR1 SGHAT, CDR2 FQNNGV. V dropped 1 base and J dropped 0 bases, with 6 bases sitting between them. CDR3 length equals 14 residues. CDR3 residues: CASSLGPNQETQYF. In DNA, the CDR3 is TGTGCCAGCAGCTTAGGTCCCAACCAAGAGACCCAGTACTTC.

The genes are TRBV11-2 and TRBJ2-1; the D is unclear. The CDR3 loop spans 18 amino acids. V shed 1 base and J shed 1 base, with 17 bases lying between them. Germline lookup yields CDR1 SGHAT and CDR2 FQNNGV. CDR3 in DNA: TGTGCCAGCAGCTTAGTTCTGTACCGAGACCGGTCCTACAATGAGCAGTTCTTC. Translating gives CASSLVLYRDRSYNEQFF.

This clonotype was seen a few times. This chain connects TRBV6-5 to TRBJ2-1; possibly TRBD2 for D (6 bases). Germline V gives CDR1 MNHEY, CDR2 SVGAGI. V was cut by 4 bases and J by 2 bases, with 18 bases left in between. CDR3 length: 17 amino acids. Here the CDR3 DNA reads TGTGCCAGCAGTTCAGACTACCCGGGAGTCCCCTACAATGAGCAGTTCTTC. This codes for CASSSDYPGVPYNEQFF.

This clonotype was picked up a small number of times. The J gene is TRBJ2-5, the V gene TRBV24-1, with TRBD2 as a possible D gene (6 bases). CDR1 and CDR2 (germline): KGHDR, SFDVKD. V lost 3 bases and J lost 0, with 13 bases in between. The CDR3 consists of 16 residues. CDR3 DNA: TGTGCCACCAGTGATGGGCCGGGACTCCACCAAGAGACCCAGTACTTC. Translated, it gives CATSDGPGLHQETQYF.

This chain connects TRBV3-1 to TRBJ2-5; D is uncertain. Germline loops: CDR1 LGHDT, CDR2 YNNKEL (reference sequence). Trimming shortened V by 5 bases and J by 4 bases, and 5 bases separated the two germline ends. This CDR3 spans 11 amino acids. The CDR3 here is CASSSVETQYF. Here the CDR3 DNA reads TGTGCCAGCAGCTCCGTAGAGACCCAGTACTTC.

This clonotype has more than one count but fewer than ten. The CDR3 sequence: CASSDPTGGRLAGVDEQFF. The CDR3, as DNA: TGTGCCAGCAGTGATCCGACAGGGGGGCGACTAGCGGGAGTCGATGAGCAGTTCTTC. The chain is built from TRBV2 and TRBJ2-1; 12 positions agree with TRBD2. CDR3 size: 19 residues. Trimming at V came to 3 bases and at J to 8 bases, leaving 17 bases not matched to a gene. Germline V CDR1 and CDR2: SNHLY, FYNNEI.

The chain is built from TRBV11-1 and TRBJ2-5; D is unresolved. With 3 bases removed from V and 4 bases from J, the gap between germline ends came to 15 bases. Germline CDR1 is SGHAT and CDR2 is FQDESV (reference sequence). The CDR3 runs to 15 residues. CDR3 in DNA: TGTGCCAGCAGCTTGAGGAGTCGGGTCTCAGAGACCCAGTACTTC. Protein: CASSLRSRVSETQYF.

The rearrangement joins TRBV5-1 to TRBJ1-2, with D perhaps TRBD1 (5 bases). Trimming shortened V by 0 bases and J by 8 bases, and 14 bases separated the two germline ends. Germline assignment: CDR1 SGHRS and CDR2 YFSETQ. CDR3 length: 14 amino acids. The CDR3 nucleotides are TGCGCCAGCAGCTTGGAGGGGACGGGTTGGGGCTACACCTTC. This translates into CASSLEGTGWGYTF.

The gene calls are TRBV2 and TRBJ1-5; no clear D gene. CDR1 and CDR2 from the germline V gene are SNHLY and FYNNEI. This CDR3 has 13 residues. Between the trimmed V and J ends, which lost 6 bases and 4 bases, there was a span of 10 bases. CDR3 protein: CASRRSVNQPQHF. The CDR3 nucleotides are TGTGCCAGCAGGCGGTCCGTAAATCAGCCCCAGCATTTT. The whole variable domain, remainder taken from reference TRBV2 and TRBJ1-5, is EPEVTQTPSHQVTQMGQEVILRCVPISNHLYFYWYRQILGQKVEFLVSFYNNEISEKSEIFDDQFSVERPDGSNFTLKIRSTKLEDSAMYFCASRRSVNQPQHFGDGTRLSIL.

The J gene is TRBJ2-1, the V gene TRBV7-9; TRBD1 matches 7 bases. The CDR3 has 12 amino acids. V lost 10 bases, J lost 6 bases, and 6 bases stayed unmatched. Germline V CDR1 and CDR2: SEHNR, FQNEAQ (reference sequence). Here the CDR3 reads CAMPSGGNEQFF. Here the CDR3 DNA reads TGTGCCATGCCCTCAGGGGGCAATGAGCAGTTCTTC. Based on the CDR3 plus reference TRBV7-9 and TRBJ2-1, the full variable domain is DTGVSQNPRHKITKRGQNVTFRCDPISEHNRLYWYRQTLGQGPEFLTYFQNEAQLEKSRLLSDRFSAERPKGSFSTLEIQRTEQGDSAMYLCAMPSGGNEQFFGPGTRLTVL.

The chain recombines TRBV10-1 with TRBJ2-3; the match to TRBD2 covers 10 bases. The length of the CDR3 is 16 residues. The germline V gene encodes CDR1 WNHNN and CDR2 SYGVQD (reference sequence). With 0 bases clipped from V and 6 bases from J, the junction kept 6 bases outside the gene matches. For the CDR3, the DNA is TGCGCCAGCAGTGAGTCTGGAGCGGGAGGGCCGGATACGCAGTATTTT. Protein product: CASSESGAGGPDTQYF.

This clonotype showed up just a few times. V is TRBV11-2 and J is TRBJ2-7; 9 bases are shared with TRBD2. Unmatched junction bases numbered 7, after V lost 5 bases and J lost 2 bases. Germline V CDR1 and CDR2: SGHAT, FQNNGV. The CDR3 is 15 residues long. This CDR3 reads CASSPVAGATYEQYF. The CDR3 DNA reads TGTGCCAGCAGCCCAGTAGCGGGGGCCACCTACGAGCAGTACTTC.

This chain connects TRBV27 to TRBJ2-7, with 10 bases lining up with TRBD1. CDR1 MNHEY and CDR2 SMNVEV come from the germline V gene (reference sequence). Losses at the gene ends were 7 bases for V and 4 bases for J; bases not matched to a gene: 13. The CDR3 is 16 residues long. In nucleotides, the CDR3 is TGTGCCAGCATATCGTCTAGGGACAGGGGTTATTACGAGCAGTACTTC. Its protein product is CASISSRDRGYYEQYF.

This chain links TRBV7-2 with TRBJ1-2, with D possibly matching TRBD1 (5 bases). Germline lookup yields CDR1 SGHTA and CDR2 FQGNSA. V was cut by 4 bases and J by 3 bases, with 21 bases left in between. This CDR3 comprises 17 residues. As DNA, the CDR3 is TGTGCCAGCAGCTATGACAGATCAAGGCTAATTGACTATGGCTACACCTTC. Amino acid sequence: CASSYDRSRLIDYGYTF. The variable domain in full, with the rest retrieved from reference TRBV7-2 and TRBJ1-2, is GAGVSQSPSNKVTEKGKDVELRCDPISGHTALYWYRQSLGQGLEFLIYFQGNSAPDKSGLPSDRFSAERTGGSVSTLTIQRTQQEDSAVYLCASSYDRSRLIDYGYTFGSGTRLTVV.

This chain joins TRBV14 and TRBJ2-2; D not resolved. The V gene's germline CDR1 is SGHDN and CDR2 FVKESK. This CDR3 region has 13 residues. V was clipped by 1 base and J by 4 bases, with 4 bases between them. CDR3 amino acids: CASSQVLTGELFF. Here the CDR3 DNA reads TGTGCCAGCAGCCAAGTGCTCACCGGGGAGCTGTTTTTT.

V is TRBV5-1 and J is TRBJ1-2, with D uncertain. Germline CDR1 and CDR2: SGHRS and YFSETQ. There are 17 residues in the CDR3. V was cut by 0 bases and J by 0 bases, with 15 bases left in between. This CDR3 is CASSLASSSPSNYGYTF. The CDR3 DNA reads as TGCGCCAGCAGCTTGGCCAGCTCGAGCCCCTCTAACTATGGCTACACCTTC.

The rearrangement joins TRBV5-1 to TRBJ2-2, with a tentative D call TRBD1 (5 bases). Germline CDR1 is SGHRS and CDR2 is YFSETQ. This CDR3 region has 15 residues. The V gene lost 3 bases and the J gene lost 1 base, with 10 bases spanning the gap. CDR3 protein: CASSSTTGNTGELFF. CDR3 bases: TGCGCCAGCAGCTCCACAACAGGGAACACCGGGGAGCTGTTTTTT.

The V and J genes are TRBV28 and TRBJ2-5; 8 nucleotides match TRBD1. The CDR3 sequence is 15 residues long. J was trimmed by 2 bases and V by 3 bases; bases with no gene match: 5. Germline CDR1 is MDHEN and CDR2 is SYDVKM. The CDR3 sequence is CASSLQGAVQETQYF. CDR3 nucleotides: TGTGCCAGCAGTTTGCAGGGGGCGGTTCAAGAGACCCAGTACTTC.

V is TRBV20-1 and J is TRBJ1-2; 8 positions agree with TRBD1. CDR3 length: 13 amino acids. After removal of 4 bases from V and 4 bases from J, the junction contained 5 bases not matched to a gene. Germline V CDR1 and CDR2: DFQATT, SNEGSKA (reference sequence). Here the CDR3 reads CSATGGAAYGYTF. CDR3 in DNA: TGCAGTGCTACAGGGGGCGCCGCCTATGGCTACACCTTC.

This CDR3 is CASSLWEADTQYF. CDR3 coding DNA: TGTGCCAGCAGTTTATGGGAAGCAGATACGCAGTATTTT. J is TRBJ2-3 and V is TRBV27; D is unclear. Trimming left V 1 base short and J 4 bases short, with 6 bases between. CDR1 and CDR2 from the germline V gene are MNHEY and SMNVEV (reference sequence). This CDR3 is 13 amino acids long.

The CDR3 nucleotides are TGCGCCAGCAGCGGACGAGTCGACAGGGGACAATTATTCTATGGCTACACCTTC. It encodes CASSGRVDRGQLFYGYTF. V is TRBV5-1 and J is TRBJ1-2; 8 bases map to TRBD1. The CDR3 length is 18 residues. V shed 4 bases, J shed 4 bases, and the junction held 18 bases outside the gene matches. Germline values: CDR1 SGHRS, CDR2 YFSETQ.

This clonotype was picked up a small number of times. V is TRBV9 and J is TRBJ2-7; D may be TRBD2 (5 bases). The germline V and J ends were trimmed by 0 bases and 1 base, with 11 bases remaining between them. CDR3 length: 15 residues. CDR1 is SGDLS and CDR2 is YYNGEE in the germline V gene. CDR3 in amino acids: CASSVDHTGSYEQYF. The CDR3 DNA follows: TGTGCCAGCAGCGTAGATCATACGGGATCCTACGAGCAGTACTTC.

This chain uses TRBV15 with TRBJ2-7; 12 nucleotides agree with TRBD2. CDR1 and CDR2 from the germline V gene are LNHNV and YYDKDF (reference sequence). The CDR3 sequence is 18 residues long. Trimming removed 1 base from V and 6 bases from J; junction bases left unmatched: 13. CDR3 amino acids: CATSRVTSGRSRSLEQYF. The DNA for the CDR3 is TGTGCCACCAGCAGAGTTACTAGCGGGAGGAGCAGGAGTCTCGAGCAGTACTTC.

Only one count was recorded for this clonotype. The CDR3 sequence is CASSLQRGQRDGYTF. The CDR3 nucleotides read TGTGCCAGCAGCCTACAAAGGGGACAGCGAGATGGCTACACCTTC. V and J are TRBV7-9 and TRBJ1-2, with 7 positions matching TRBD1. V lost 5 bases, J lost 6 bases, and 12 bases stayed unmatched. The CDR3 contains 15 residues. CDR1 and CDR2 from the germline V gene are SEHNR and FQNEAQ (reference sequence).

The genes are TRBV20-1 and TRBJ2-1; perhaps TRBD2 as D (7 bases). CDR1 is DFQATT and CDR2 is SNEGSKA in the germline V gene (reference sequence). V was pared by 6 bases and J by 0 bases, with 24 bases between. There are 18 residues in the CDR3. The CDR3 DNA follows: TGCAGTGCCCCTAGGAGGGGGGGGTTCATGAGCTCCTACAATGAGCAGTTCTTC. The encoded protein is CSAPRRGGFMSSYNEQFF.

The chain is built from TRBV20-1 and TRBJ2-7, with 7 bases lining up with TRBD1. With 5 bases clipped from V and 3 bases from J, the junction kept 13 bases outside the gene matches. CDR1 is DFQATT and CDR2 is SNEGSKA in the germline V gene (reference sequence). The CDR3 extends over 15 amino acids. CDR3 nucleotide sequence: TGCAGTGCTCACCGAACAGGGGCCATCAGCTACGAGCAGTACTTC. Amino acids: CSAHRTGAISYEQYF.

This clonotype has more than one count but fewer than ten. V and J are TRBV27 and TRBJ2-1, with 7 bases that match TRBD1. Per the germline V gene, CDR1 is MNHEY and CDR2 is SMNVEV (reference sequence). The ends lost 5 bases at V and 9 bases at J; junction bases unmatched: 13. This CDR3 region has 15 residues. The CDR3 loop reads CASSPRQGLRTEQFF. Written as DNA, the CDR3 is TGTGCCAGCAGTCCTCGACAGGGTCTTCGGACTGAGCAGTTCTTC.

This clonotype came up a few times. The V and J genes are TRBV12-3 or TRBV12-4 and TRBJ1-5; 11 bases map to TRBD1. The J segment lost 6 bases and the V segment lost 6 bases, leaving 13 bases of the junction unmatched. There are 17 residues in the CDR3. The CDR3 sequence: CASSATPGTGGSQPQHF. CDR3 coding DNA: TGTGCCAGCAGCGCTACCCCCGGGACAGGGGGAAGTCAGCCCCAGCATTTT.

The genes are TRBV4-1 and TRBJ2-1, with D unresolved. The CDR3 length is 14 residues. CDR1 and CDR2 from the germline V gene are MGHRA and YSYEKL. V was shortened by 0 bases and J by 4 bases, with 7 bases between the two germline ends. CDR3 loop: CASSQEHLYNEQFF. In DNA form, the CDR3 reads TGCGCCAGCAGCCAAGAGCACCTATACAATGAGCAGTTCTTC.